The T cell receptor (beta chain) under discussion was sequenced for a study of blood T cell repertoires in COVID-19. At the level of the study: Both acute and convalescent COVID-19 samples were obtained from the United States, Italy and Spain. PBMCs, B-cell-depleted T cells, or T cells provided the cDNA or gDNA that made up the material.

Source study methods: Scientists estimated how many nucleated cells there were by amplifying reference gene primers. The method was immunoSEQ multiplex PCR; TCRdb's version includes in-frame clones alone and lacks a portion of them. V and J calls plus clone size are reproduced from that table; the DNA served to infer D and trimming. The sample records roughly 240,000 clones, approximately 84% being singletons. Trimming removed 3 bases from V and 3 bases from J; junction bases left unmatched: 15. This CDR3 contains 18 residues. Looked up from germline, CDR1 is SGHRS and CDR2 is YFSETQ. This clone was found once.

The clonotype originates from a woman younger than 45 who had recovered from COVID-19. V is TRBV5-1 and J is TRBJ1-1; 9 bases agree with TRBD1. The source material was peripheral blood. CDR3: CASSSPGTGSNLYTEAFF. The CDR3 DNA reads as TGCGCCAGCAGCTCACCCGGGACAGGGAGTAATTTGTACACTGAAGCTTTCTTT.